Below are 15 T cell receptor beta chains sequenced from a single sample in a study of blood T cell repertoires in COVID-19. Clones were read by immunoSEQ multiplex PCR, and TCRdb kept only the in-frame ones, dropping some. The sample has 100,000 to 120,000 clones, about 85% seen once. The sample taken for sequencing was peripheral blood. The receptors come from a man aged 35 to 55 with acute or convalescent COVID-19.

The genes are TRBV7-8 and TRBJ1-5; no reliable D call. This CDR3 is 12 amino acids long. From germline, CDR1 is SGHVS and CDR2 FQNEAQ. Trimming shortened V by 0 bases and J by 6 bases, and 3 bases separated the two germline ends. In DNA, the CDR3 is TGTGCCAGCAGCTTAGCCGGTCAGCCCCAGCATTTT. Translated, it gives CASSLAGQPQHF.

Note on this clone: The sample contains more than one DNA sequence encoding this CDR3. V is TRBV7-9 and J is TRBJ2-2; the D gene is possibly TRBD2 (5 bases). This CDR3 comprises 14 residues. The V gene lost 4 bases and the J gene lost 0 bases, with 6 bases spanning the gap. The germline CDR1 and CDR2 sequences are SEHNR and FQNEAQ (reference sequence). In nucleotides, the CDR3 is TGTGCCAGCAGCTCCGGGGCGAACACCGGGGAGCTGTTTTTT. Translation: CASSSGANTGELFF.

The chain is built from TRBV6-6 and TRBJ1-2; tentative D call: TRBD1 (5 bases). The germline V gene has CDR1 MNHNY and CDR2 SVGAGI (reference sequence). The V and J ends lost 10 bases and 4 bases respectively, with 19 bases between them. The CDR3 consists of 14 residues. This CDR3 is CAIAVLRASYGYTF. Here the CDR3 DNA reads TGTGCCATCGCGGTCCTCAGGGCCTCCTATGGCTACACCTTC.

J is TRBJ2-3 and V is TRBV4-1; 10 positions match TRBD2. The V segment lost 2 bases and the J segment 4 bases; nucleotides outside the gene matches: 12. CDR3 length: 18 residues. Germline V gene sequence: CDR1 MGHRA, CDR2 YSYEKL. The CDR3 DNA reads as TGCGCCAGCAGCCAAACAAGCGGGGGGGCCGATGGCGCAGATACGCAGTATTTT. Protein product: CASSQTSGGADGADTQYF.

This clone came up once. The genes are TRBV5-1 and TRBJ1-4, with TRBD1 matching over 9 bases. V was clipped by 4 bases and J by 6 bases; unmatched bases: 4. In germline, CDR1 is SGHRS, CDR2 YFSETQ. The CDR3 loop spans 14 amino acids. The CDR3 region has the DNA TGCGCCAGCAGCGCACAGGGGGCCGATGAAAAACTGTTTTTT. The encoded protein is CASSAQGADEKLFF.

The chain couples TRBV7-2 to TRBJ1-6; TRBD1 might be the D (6 bases). V lost 5 bases and J lost 6, with 14 bases in between. The germline CDR1 and CDR2 sequences are SGHTA and FQGNSA. This CDR3 has 15 residues. The CDR3 DNA is TGTGCCAGCAGCCGGAATACAGGGATTAATTCACCCCTCCACTTT. Its translation is CASSRNTGINSPLHF.

This sequence joins TRBV27 and TRBJ2-7; TRBD1 matches at 8 bases. Trimming cost V 7 bases and J 7 bases; bases outside gene matches: 15. In germline, CDR1 is MNHEY, CDR2 SMNVEV (reference sequence). The CDR3 is made up of 15 amino acids. CDR3 protein: CASTRTGNPLGEQYF. For the CDR3, the DNA is TGTGCCAGCACCAGGACAGGGAACCCCCTCGGGGAGCAGTACTTC.

The rearrangement uses TRBV9 and TRBJ2-3, with D perhaps matching TRBD1 (6 bases). This CDR3 is built from 16 residues. Germline lookup yields CDR1 SGDLS and CDR2 YYNGEE. With 4 bases removed from V and 1 base from J, the gap between germline ends came to 16 bases. As DNA, the CDR3 is TGTGCCAGCAGCTTTCTAGGGGCAGGGGGCACAGATACGCAGTATTTT. Its protein is CASSFLGAGGTDTQYF.

This clone came up a few times. The CDR3 region is CASSPLGRGDYNEQFF. The DNA for the CDR3 is TGTGCCAGCAGCCCCTTGGGGCGGGGGGACTACAATGAGCAGTTCTTC. V usage is TRBV3-1 (or the pseudogene TRBV3-2) and J usage is TRBJ2-1; TRBD2 matches at 8 bases. The length of the CDR3 is 16 residues. The ends lost 4 bases at V and 3 bases at J; junction bases unmatched: 8. Germline CDR1 LGHDT, CDR2 YNNKEL (reference sequence).

V and J are TRBV27 and TRBJ1-1; no clear D gene. The germline gives CDR1 MNHEY, CDR2 SMNVEV (reference sequence). V was trimmed by 8 bases and J by 5 bases, leaving 18 bases between them. The CDR3 totals 14 residues. DNA for the CDR3: TGTGCCAGCCACAGCGGGTCGGGAGAAACTGAAGCTTTCTTT. Encoded protein: CASHSGSGETEAFF.

The V gene is TRBV5-1, the J gene TRBJ1-1; D remains ambiguous. V was pared by 2 bases and J by 1 base, with 9 bases between. Germline V lookup: CDR1 SGHRS, CDR2 YFSETQ. The CDR3 consists of 14 residues. This CDR3 reads CASSFNTENTEAFF. CDR3 coding DNA: TGCGCCAGCAGCTTCAACACCGAGAACACTGAAGCTTTCTTT.

The table lists this clone with a count of one. The chain uses TRBV6-6 and TRBJ1-1; 9 bases agree with TRBD1. Trimming at V came to 0 bases and at J to 1 base, leaving 3 bases not matched to a gene. CDR3 length equals 16 residues. In germline, CDR1 is MNHNY, CDR2 SVGAGI (reference sequence). The CDR3 protein is CASSYSVGQGNTEAFF. The CDR3 region has the DNA TGTGCCAGCAGTTACTCGGTGGGACAGGGGAACACTGAAGCTTTCTTT.

The rearrangement joins TRBV7-9 to TRBJ1-5; D not certain. The CDR3 runs to 14 residues. Germline CDR1 reads SEHNR; CDR2 reads FQNEAQ (reference sequence). V lost 5 bases to trimming and J lost 0 bases, with 8 bases between them. The CDR3 spells CASSLGYSNQPQHF. CDR3 DNA: TGTGCCAGCAGCCTCGGGTATAGCAATCAGCCCCAGCATTTT. Complete variable domain (other parts from reference TRBV7-9 and TRBJ1-5): DTGVSQNPRHKITKRGQNVTFRCDPISEHNRLYWYRQTLGQGPEFLTYFQNEAQLEKSRLLSDRFSAERPKGSFSTLEIQRTEQGDSAMYLCASSLGYSNQPQHFGDGTRLSIL.

This rearrangement joins TRBV30 to TRBJ1-2; D unresolved. Germline V gene sequence: CDR1 GTSNPN, CDR2 SVGIG (reference sequence). Trimming removed 3 bases at V and 4 bases at J, with 12 bases between. The CDR3 runs 13 residues. This CDR3 is CAWRNRDTYGYTF. CDR3 DNA sequence: TGTGCCTGGAGGAACCGGGATACCTATGGCTACACCTTC.

This chain connects TRBV7-9 to TRBJ2-3; D is possibly TRBD2 (5 bases). Trimming stripped 1 base from V and 3 bases from J, with 11 bases between. The CDR3 is made up of 15 amino acids. Germline-derived CDR1 and CDR2 are SEHNR and FQNEAQ (reference sequence). The CDR3 coding sequence is TGTGCCAGCAGCTTAGGGCGTCCGGGGACAGATACGCAGTATTTT. It codes for CASSLGRPGTDTQYF.